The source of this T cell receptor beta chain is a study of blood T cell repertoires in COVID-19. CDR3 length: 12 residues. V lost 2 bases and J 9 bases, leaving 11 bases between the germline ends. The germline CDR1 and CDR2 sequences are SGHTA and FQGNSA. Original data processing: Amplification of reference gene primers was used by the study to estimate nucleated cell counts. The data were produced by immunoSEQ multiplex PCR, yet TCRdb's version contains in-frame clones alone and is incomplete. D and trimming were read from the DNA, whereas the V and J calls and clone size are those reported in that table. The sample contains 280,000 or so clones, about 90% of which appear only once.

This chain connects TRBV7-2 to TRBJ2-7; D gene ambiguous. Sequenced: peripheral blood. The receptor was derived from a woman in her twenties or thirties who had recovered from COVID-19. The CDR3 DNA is TGTGCCAGCAGCTTAATGGTTGGCGGGCAGTACTTC. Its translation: CASSLMVGGQYF.